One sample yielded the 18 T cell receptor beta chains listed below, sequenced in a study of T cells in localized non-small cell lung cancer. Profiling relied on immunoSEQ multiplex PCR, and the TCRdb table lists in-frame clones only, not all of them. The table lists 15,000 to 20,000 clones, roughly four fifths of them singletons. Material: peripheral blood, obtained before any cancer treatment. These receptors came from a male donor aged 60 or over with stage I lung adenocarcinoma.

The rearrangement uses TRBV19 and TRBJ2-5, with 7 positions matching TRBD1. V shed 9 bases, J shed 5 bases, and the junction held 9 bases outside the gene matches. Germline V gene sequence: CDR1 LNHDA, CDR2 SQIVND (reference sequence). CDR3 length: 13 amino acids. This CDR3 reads CASNGRGRETQYF. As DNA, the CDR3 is TGTGCCAGCAACGGAAGGGGGCGGGAGACCCAGTACTTC.

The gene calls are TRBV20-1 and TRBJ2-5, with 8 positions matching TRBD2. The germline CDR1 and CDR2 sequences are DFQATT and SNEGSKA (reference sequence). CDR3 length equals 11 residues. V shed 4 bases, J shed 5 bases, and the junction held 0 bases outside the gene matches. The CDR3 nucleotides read TGCAGTGCTACTAGCGGGGAGACCCAGTACTTC. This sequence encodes CSATSGETQYF.

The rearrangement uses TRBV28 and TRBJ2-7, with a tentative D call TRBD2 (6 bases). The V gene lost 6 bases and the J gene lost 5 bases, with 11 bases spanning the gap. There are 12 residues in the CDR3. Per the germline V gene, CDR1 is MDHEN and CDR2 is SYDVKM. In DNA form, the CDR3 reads TGTGCCAGCAGGGGACTTCTCGACGAGCAGTACTTC. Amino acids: CASRGLLDEQYF. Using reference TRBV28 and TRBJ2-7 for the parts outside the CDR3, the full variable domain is DVKVTQSSRYLVKRTGEKVFLECVQDMDHENMFWYRQDPGLGLRLIYFSYDVKMKEKGDIPEGYSVSREKKERFSLILESASTNQTSMYLCASRGLLDEQYFGPGTRLTVT.

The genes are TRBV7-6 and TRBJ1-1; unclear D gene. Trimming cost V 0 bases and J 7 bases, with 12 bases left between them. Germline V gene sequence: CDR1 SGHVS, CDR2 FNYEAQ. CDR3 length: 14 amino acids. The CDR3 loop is CASSLALNSGEAFF. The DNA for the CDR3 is TGTGCCAGCAGCTTAGCGCTTAACTCCGGTGAAGCTTTCTTT.

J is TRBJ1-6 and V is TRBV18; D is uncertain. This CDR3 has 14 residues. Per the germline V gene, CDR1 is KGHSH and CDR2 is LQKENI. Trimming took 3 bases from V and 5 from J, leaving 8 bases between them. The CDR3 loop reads CASSPFTDNSPLHF. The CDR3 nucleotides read TGTGCCAGCTCACCGTTTACAGATAATTCACCCCTCCACTTT.

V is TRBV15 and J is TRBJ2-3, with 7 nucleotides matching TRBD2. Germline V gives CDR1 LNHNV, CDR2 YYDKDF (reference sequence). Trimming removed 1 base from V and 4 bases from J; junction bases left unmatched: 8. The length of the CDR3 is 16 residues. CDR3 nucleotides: TGTGCCACCAGCAGAGGAAGCGGGATGGGGGCAGATACGCAGTATTTT. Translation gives CATSRGSGMGADTQYF. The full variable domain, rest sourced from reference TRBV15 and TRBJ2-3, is DAMVIQNPRYQVTQFGKPVTLSCSQTLNHNVMYWYQQKSSQAPKLLFHYYDKDFNNEADTPDNFQSRRPNTSFCFLDIRSPGLGDTAMYLCATSRGSGMGADTQYFGPGTRLTVL.

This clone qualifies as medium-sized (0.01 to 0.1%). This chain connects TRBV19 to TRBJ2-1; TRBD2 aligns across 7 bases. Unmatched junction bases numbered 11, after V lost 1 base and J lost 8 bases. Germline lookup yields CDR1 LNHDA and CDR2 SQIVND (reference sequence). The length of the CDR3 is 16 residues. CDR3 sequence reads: CASSIVGGVLMDEQFF. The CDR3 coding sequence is TGTGCCAGTAGTATAGTTGGGGGGGTCCTGATGGATGAGCAGTTCTTC. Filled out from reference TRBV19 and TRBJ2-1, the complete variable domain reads DGGITQSPKYLFRKEGQNVTLSCEQNLNHDAMYWYRQDPGQGLRLIYYSQIVNDFQKGDIAEGYSVSREKKESFPLTVTSAQKNPTAFYLCASSIVGGVLMDEQFFGPGTRLTVL.

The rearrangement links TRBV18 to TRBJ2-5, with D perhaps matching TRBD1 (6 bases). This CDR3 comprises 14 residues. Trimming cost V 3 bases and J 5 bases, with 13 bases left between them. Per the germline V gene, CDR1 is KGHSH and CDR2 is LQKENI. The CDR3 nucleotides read TGTGCCAGCTCACCGGGGGCAGGGCGCGAGACCCAGTACTTC. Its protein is CASSPGAGRETQYF.

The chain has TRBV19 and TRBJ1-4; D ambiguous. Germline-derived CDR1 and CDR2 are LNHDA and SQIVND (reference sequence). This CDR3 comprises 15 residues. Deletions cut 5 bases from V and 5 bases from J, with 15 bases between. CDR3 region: CASSALSGRNEKLFF. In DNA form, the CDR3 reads TGTGCCAGTAGTGCTCTCTCGGGGAGAAATGAAAAACTGTTTTTT.

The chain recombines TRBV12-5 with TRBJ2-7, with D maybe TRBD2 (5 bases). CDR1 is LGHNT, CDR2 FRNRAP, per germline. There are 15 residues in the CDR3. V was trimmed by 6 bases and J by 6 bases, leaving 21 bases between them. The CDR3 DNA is TGTGCTAGTGGAACGAGAGGGCTCCGGGCGGGCGAGCAGTACTTC. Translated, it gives CASGTRGLRAGEQYF.

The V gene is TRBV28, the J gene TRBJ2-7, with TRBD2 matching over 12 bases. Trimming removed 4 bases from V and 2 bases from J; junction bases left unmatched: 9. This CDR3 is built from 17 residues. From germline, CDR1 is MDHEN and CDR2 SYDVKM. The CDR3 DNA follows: TGTGCCAGCAGTTCCGCCGGACTAGCGGGGTCGACCTACGAGCAGTACTTC. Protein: CASSSAGLAGSTYEQYF. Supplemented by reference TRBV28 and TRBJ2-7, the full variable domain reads DVKVTQSSRYLVKRTGEKVFLECVQDMDHENMFWYRQDPGLGLRLIYFSYDVKMKEKGDIPEGYSVSREKKERFSLILESASTNQTSMYLCASSSAGLAGSTYEQYFGPGTRLTVT.

As DNA, the CDR3 is TGTGCCATCAGTGATACAGGGATGAACACTGAAGCTTTCTTT. Protein sequence: CAISDTGMNTEAFF. The chain combines TRBV10-3 with TRBJ1-1; D is possibly TRBD1 (6 bases). This CDR3 is 14 amino acids long. In germline, CDR1 is ENHRY, CDR2 SYGVKD. The V end lost 3 bases, the J end lost 0 bases, and 8 bases lay between the germline ends.

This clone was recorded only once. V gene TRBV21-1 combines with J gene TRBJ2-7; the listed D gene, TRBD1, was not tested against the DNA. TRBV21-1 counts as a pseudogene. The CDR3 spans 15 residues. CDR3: CASSGRTGGPYEQYF. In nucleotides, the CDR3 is TGTGCCAGCAGCGGGCGGACAGGGGGGCCTTACGAGCAGTACTTC.

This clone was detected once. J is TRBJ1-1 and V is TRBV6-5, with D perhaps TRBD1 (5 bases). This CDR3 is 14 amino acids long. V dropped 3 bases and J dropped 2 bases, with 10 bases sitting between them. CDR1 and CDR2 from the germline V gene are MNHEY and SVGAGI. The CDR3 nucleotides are TGTGCCAGCAGTTATCTGGGGGTCAACACTGAAGCTTTCTTT. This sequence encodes CASSYLGVNTEAFF.

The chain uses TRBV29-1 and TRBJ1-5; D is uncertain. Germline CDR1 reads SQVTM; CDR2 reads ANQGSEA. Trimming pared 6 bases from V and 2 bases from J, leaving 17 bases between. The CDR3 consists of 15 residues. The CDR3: CSVRDGFLGNQPQHF. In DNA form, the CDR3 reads TGCAGCGTGCGCGACGGGTTCCTTGGCAATCAGCCCCAGCATTTT. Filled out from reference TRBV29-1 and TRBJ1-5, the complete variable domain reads SAVISQKPSRDICQRGTSLTIQCQVDSQVTMMFWYRQQPGQSLTLIATANQGSEATYESGFVIDKFPISRPNLTFSTLTVSNMSPEDSSIYLCSVRDGFLGNQPQHFGDGTRLSIL.

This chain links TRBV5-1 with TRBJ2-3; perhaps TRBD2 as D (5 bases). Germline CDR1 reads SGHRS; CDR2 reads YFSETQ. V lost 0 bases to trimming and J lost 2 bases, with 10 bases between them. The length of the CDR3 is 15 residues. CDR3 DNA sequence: TGCGCCAGCAGCTTGGATATAGCGTACACAGATACGCAGTATTTT. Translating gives CASSLDIAYTDTQYF.

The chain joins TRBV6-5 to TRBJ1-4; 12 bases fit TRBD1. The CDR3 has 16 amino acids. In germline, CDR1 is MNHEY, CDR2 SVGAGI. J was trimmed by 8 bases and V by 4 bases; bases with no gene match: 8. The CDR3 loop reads CASSLTRDRGREKLFF. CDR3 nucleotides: TGTGCCAGCAGTTTGACCCGGGACAGGGGGCGGGAAAAACTGTTTTTT.

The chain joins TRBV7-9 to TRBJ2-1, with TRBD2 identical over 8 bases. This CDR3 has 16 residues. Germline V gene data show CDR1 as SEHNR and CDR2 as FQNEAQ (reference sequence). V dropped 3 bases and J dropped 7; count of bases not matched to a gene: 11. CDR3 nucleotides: TGTGCCAGCAGCTTGCCAGCGGGAGTAAGTGGGAATGAGCAGTTCTTC. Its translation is CASSLPAGVSGNEQFF.